The next 10 T cell receptor beta chains were all read from a single sample in a study of T cell repertoires in cytomegalovirus infection. Via MiXCR, TCRdb re-called the reads, giving one row per CDR3 protein. The sample yields roughly 630,000 distinct CDR3 sequences, approximately 24% seen once. Sequences were obtained from CD8+ T cells from PBMCs. The source of these receptors is a human donor in good health (CMV status not recorded). Some clones in this sample may be carry-over from other donors' samples.

This clonotype was recorded a few times. The genes are TRBV7-8 and TRBJ2-2, with D possibly matching TRBD1 (5 bases). Looked up from germline, CDR1 is SGHVS and CDR2 is FQNEAQ. V gave up 5 bases and J gave up 0 bases, with 13 bases separating them. This CDR3 has 16 amino acids. CDR3 coding DNA: TGTGCCAGCAGCCCACAGGTGGGCCCGAACACCGGGGAGCTGTTTTTT. This encodes CASSPQVGPNTGELFF. The full variable domain, in which reference TRBV7-8 and TRBJ2-2 provide the parts outside the CDR3, is GAGVSQSPRYKVAKRGQDVALRCDPISGHVSLFWYQQALGQGPEFLTYFQNEAQLDKSGLPSDRFFAERPEGSVSTLKIQRTQQEDSAVYLCASSPQVGPNTGELFFGEGSRLTVL.

This clonotype was seen a handful of times. This chain uses TRBV28 with TRBJ1-5; D gene unclear. The CDR3 length is 12 residues. Trimming removed 8 bases at V and 0 bases at J, with 5 bases between. Looked up from germline, CDR1 is MDHEN and CDR2 is SYDVKM. The CDR3 sequence is CASAPSNQPQHF. The CDR3 DNA sequence: TGTGCCAGCGCACCTAGCAATCAGCCCCAGCATTTT. The full variable domain, in which reference TRBV28 and TRBJ1-5 provide the parts outside the CDR3, is DVKVTQSSRYLVKRTGEKVFLECVQDMDHENMFWYRQDPGLGLRLIYFSYDVKMKEKGDIPEGYSVSREKKERFSLILESASTNQTSMYLCASAPSNQPQHFGDGTRLSIL.

The chain links TRBV11-1 to TRBJ2-7; D uncertain. Germline CDR1 and CDR2: SGHAT and FQDESV (reference sequence). V lost 5 bases and J lost 3, with 20 bases in between. This CDR3 is built from 16 residues. CDR3 loop: CASSPRYGDGLYEQYV. CDR3 in DNA: TGTGCCAGCAGCCCACGATATGGGGATGGTCTCTACGAGCAGTACGTC.

The CDR3 region is CASSLSGARYEQYV. CDR3 nucleotide sequence: TGTGCCAGCAGTTTATCGGGGGCGCGTTACGAGCAGTACGTC. The rearrangement joins TRBV27 to TRBJ2-7; possible D gene TRBD1, 6 bases. The CDR3 extends over 14 amino acids. Germline V CDR1 and CDR2: MNHEY, SMNVEV (reference sequence). V lost 0 bases, J lost 4 bases, and 10 bases lay in between.

This clonotype was recorded a few times. V gene TRBV7-8 combines with J gene TRBJ2-3; 8 nucleotides agree with TRBD2. This CDR3 comprises 16 residues. V shed 2 bases and J 6 bases; nucleotides not matched to a gene: 10. Germline CDR1 SGHVS, CDR2 FQNEAQ. This CDR3 reads CASSLKRRGAGDTQYF. DNA for the CDR3: TGTGCCAGCAGCTTAAAGAGGCGGGGGGCAGGGGATACGCAGTATTTT.

The chain employs TRBV6-6 and TRBJ2-1, with 8 bases aligning to TRBD2. Germline trimming cut 10 bases from V and 4 bases from J; bases unmatched to any gene: 9. Germline V gene data show CDR1 as MNHNY and CDR2 as SVGAGI (reference sequence). The CDR3 consists of 14 residues. This CDR3 is CANSQRENYNEQFF. The CDR3 DNA sequence: TGTGCCAACTCACAGCGGGAGAATTACAATGAGCAGTTCTTC.

This clonotype was observed many times. The rearrangement joins TRBV4-1 to TRBJ2-1; 10 bases match TRBD2. After removal of 0 bases from V and 10 bases from J, the junction contained 9 bases not matched to a gene. Germline CDR1 MGHRA, CDR2 YSYEKL. The CDR3 spans 16 residues. CDR3 DNA sequence: TGCGCCAGCAGCCAAGATGAAGCGGGGGGGCCGGACGAGCAGTTCTTC. This gives the protein CASSQDEAGGPDEQFF.

The V gene is TRBV6-5, the J gene TRBJ2-2; D perhaps matches TRBD1 (5 bases). Germline loops: CDR1 MNHEY, CDR2 SVGAGI. V was cut by 0 bases and J by 1 base, with 9 bases left in between. This CDR3 is built from 16 residues. For the CDR3, the DNA is TGTGCCAGCAGTTACTCCGACAGCCTGAACACCGGGGAGCTGTTTTTT. Its translation is CASSYSDSLNTGELFF.

This clonotype was counted many times. The V and J genes are TRBV7-9 and TRBJ2-1; tentatively, D is TRBD1 (6 bases). Per germline, CDR1 SEHNR and CDR2 FQNEAQ (reference sequence). The CDR3 has 14 amino acids. The V gene lost 5 bases and the J gene lost 4 bases, with 12 bases spanning the gap. In DNA form, the CDR3 reads TGTGCCAGCAGCCAGCCAGGGGAGTACAATGAGCAGTTCTTC. It yields the protein CASSQPGEYNEQFF.

Only a few counts were recorded for this clonotype. The chain couples TRBV12-3 or TRBV12-4 to TRBJ2-5; no clear D gene. This CDR3 comprises 15 residues. V lost 2 bases, J lost 0 bases, and 10 bases lay in between. The DNA of the CDR3 is TGTGCCAGCAGTTTATTAATGGCAGACCAAGAGACCCAGTACTTC. Translation: CASSLLMADQETQYF.